Below, one T cell receptor (beta chain) is given with its context. The data were obtained in a study of identifying expanded T cells in peripheral blood. The data were produced by immunoSEQ multiplex PCR, yet TCRdb's version contains in-frame clones alone and is incomplete. The sample holds 100,000 to 150,000 clones, 65% to 90% seen once. Germline lookup yields CDR1 LGHNA and CDR2 YNFKEQ. V shed 1 base, J shed 4 bases, and the junction held 4 bases outside the gene matches. CDR3 length equals 15 residues. Material: blood. The chain recombines TRBV4-2 with TRBJ1-1; 9 bases map to TRBD1. The sequence came from a person aged 18-69 years in good health. The DNA for the CDR3 is TGTGCCAGCAGCCAAGCGGGGACAGGGCGCACTGAAGCTTTCTTT. It translates to CASSQAGTGRTEAFF.